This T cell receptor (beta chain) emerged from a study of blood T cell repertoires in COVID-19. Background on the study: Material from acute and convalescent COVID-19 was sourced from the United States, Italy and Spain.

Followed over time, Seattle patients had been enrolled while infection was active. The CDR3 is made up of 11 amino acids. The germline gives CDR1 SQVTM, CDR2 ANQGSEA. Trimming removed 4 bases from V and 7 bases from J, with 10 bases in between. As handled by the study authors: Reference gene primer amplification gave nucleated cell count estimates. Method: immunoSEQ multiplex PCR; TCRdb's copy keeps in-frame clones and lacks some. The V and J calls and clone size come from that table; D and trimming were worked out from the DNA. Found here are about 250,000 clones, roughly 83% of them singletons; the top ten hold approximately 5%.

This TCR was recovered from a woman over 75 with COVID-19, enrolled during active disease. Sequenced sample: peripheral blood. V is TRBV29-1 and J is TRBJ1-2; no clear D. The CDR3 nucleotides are TGCAGCGTTGGAGACACTAGTGGCTACACCTTC. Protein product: CSVGDTSGYTF.